This T cell receptor beta chain was recovered during a study of CD8+ T cells in alopecia areata. Whole-study context: The duration of tofacitinib was 6 to 18 months, with 6 months off drug afterward. For treated patients, severity scores reflected the percentage of scalp area affected.

Comments on this clone: The antigen remains undetermined.

Treatment indicated: oral pan-JAK inhibitor, 5-10 mg twice daily. Sequencing used cDNA as its template, made by extracting RNA and reverse transcribing it. Using immunoSEQ multiplex PCR, the repertoire was profiled, and TCRdb retains in-frame clones only, with some absent. The repertoire includes some 170,000 clones, about 61% of them detected once, and about a sixth sits in the top ten. The CDR3 contains 15 residues. V gave up 4 bases and J gave up 0 bases, with 13 bases separating them. Germline values: CDR1 SGHRS, CDR2 YFSETQ. Whole-study findings and limits: Just one nonresponder means the tie between baseline CD8+ expansion and response stays uncertain.

The source is a human donor with alopecia areata. J is TRBJ1-1 and V is TRBV5-1; no definite D call. Sample: CD4+ T cells sorted from blood, taken at approximately week 56, from a patient treated with tofacitinib. The CDR3 is CASSIRTDLNTEAFF. CDR3 DNA sequence: TGCGCCAGCAGCATCCGGACTGACCTGAACACTGAAGCTTTCTTT. Combining the CDR3 with reference TRBV5-1 and TRBJ1-1 gives the whole variable domain KAGVTQTPRYLIKTRGQQVTLSCSPISGHRSVSWYQQTPGQGLQFLFEYFSETQRNKGNFPGRFSGRQFSNSRSEMNVSTLELGDSALYLCASSIRTDLNTEAFFGQGTRLTVV.